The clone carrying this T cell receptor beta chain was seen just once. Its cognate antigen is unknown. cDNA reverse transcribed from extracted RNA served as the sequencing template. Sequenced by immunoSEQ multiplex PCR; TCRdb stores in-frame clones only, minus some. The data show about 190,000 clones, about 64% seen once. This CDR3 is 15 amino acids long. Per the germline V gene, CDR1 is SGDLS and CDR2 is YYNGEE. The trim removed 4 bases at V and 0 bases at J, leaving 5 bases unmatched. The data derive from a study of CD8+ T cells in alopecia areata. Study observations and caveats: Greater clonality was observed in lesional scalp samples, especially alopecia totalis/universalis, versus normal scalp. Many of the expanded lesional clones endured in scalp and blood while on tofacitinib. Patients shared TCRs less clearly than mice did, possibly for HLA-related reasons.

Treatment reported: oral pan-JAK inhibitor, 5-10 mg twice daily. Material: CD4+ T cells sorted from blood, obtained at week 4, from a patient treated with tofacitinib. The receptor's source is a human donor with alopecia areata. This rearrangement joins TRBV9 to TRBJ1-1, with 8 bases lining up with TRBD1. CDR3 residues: CASSPRTGLNTEAFF. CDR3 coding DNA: TGTGCCAGCAGCCCCCGGACAGGGTTGAACACTGAAGCTTTCTTT.